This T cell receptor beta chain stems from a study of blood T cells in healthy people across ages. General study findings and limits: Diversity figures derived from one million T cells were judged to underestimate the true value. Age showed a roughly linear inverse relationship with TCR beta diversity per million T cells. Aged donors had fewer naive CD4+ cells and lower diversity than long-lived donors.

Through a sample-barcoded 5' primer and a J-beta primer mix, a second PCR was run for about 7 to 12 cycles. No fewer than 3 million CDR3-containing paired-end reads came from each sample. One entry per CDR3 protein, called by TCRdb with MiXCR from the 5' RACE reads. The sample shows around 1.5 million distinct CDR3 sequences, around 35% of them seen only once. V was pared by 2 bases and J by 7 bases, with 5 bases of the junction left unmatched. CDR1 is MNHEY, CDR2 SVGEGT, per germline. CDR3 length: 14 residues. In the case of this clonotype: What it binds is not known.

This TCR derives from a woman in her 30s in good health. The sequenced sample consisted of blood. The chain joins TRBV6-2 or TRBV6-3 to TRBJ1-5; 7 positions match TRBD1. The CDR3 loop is CASSYTGVYQPQHF. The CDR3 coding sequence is TGTGCCAGCAGTTACACAGGGGTCTACCAGCCCCAGCATTTT.